The 19 T cell receptor beta chains presented below share a single source sample, sequenced in a study of blood T cell repertoires in COVID-19. Generated by immunoSEQ multiplex PCR, the TCRdb table keeps only in-frame clones and is missing some. The sample has 450,000 to 600,000 clones; 87% are singletons. The sequenced sample consisted of PBMCs or T cells enriched from blood (not recorded which). These receptors came from a woman between 18 and 29 years old who had recovered from COVID-19.

The chain employs TRBV7-9 and TRBJ1-2, with D perhaps TRBD1 (5 bases). V was pared by 1 base and J by 6 bases, with 6 bases between. Per the germline V gene, CDR1 is SEHNR and CDR2 is FQNEAQ (reference sequence). The CDR3 is 12 amino acids. In DNA form, the CDR3 reads TGTGCCAGCAGCTTAGAGGGGCATGGCTACACCTTC. Amino acid sequence: CASSLEGHGYTF.

In its sample, this clone was seen once. V usage is TRBV9 and J usage is TRBJ1-2; 7 bases agree with TRBD1. Germline CDR1 is SGDLS and CDR2 is YYNGEE. J lost 6 bases, V lost 0 bases, and 11 bases had no gene match. There are 16 residues in the CDR3. The CDR3 here is CASSVEGGGAFDGYTF. In DNA form, the CDR3 reads TGTGCCAGCAGCGTAGAAGGAGGGGGCGCATTCGATGGCTACACCTTC.

The chain recombines TRBV6-5 with TRBJ2-7, with D perhaps matching TRBD2 (6 bases). From germline, CDR1 is MNHEY and CDR2 SVGAGI. V lost 6 bases, J lost 5 bases, and 20 bases lay in between. This CDR3 has 15 residues. The CDR3, as DNA: TGTGCCAGCAGACCCAACGGGACTCCGGGCGACGAGCAGTACTTC. Its translation is CASRPNGTPGDEQYF.

The chain joins TRBV20-1 to TRBJ1-1; D is ambiguous. Germline loops: CDR1 DFQATT, CDR2 SNEGSKA (reference sequence). This CDR3 has 14 amino acids. Trimming pared 3 bases from V and 8 bases from J, leaving 19 bases between. CDR3 region: CSASTEPLLGEAFF. The CDR3 DNA sequence: TGCAGTGCTAGTACGGAGCCACTACTAGGGGAAGCTTTCTTT.

The V gene is TRBV6-1, the J gene TRBJ1-5; maybe TRBD1 (6 bases). CDR1 is MNHNS and CDR2 is SASEGT in the germline V gene. This CDR3 has 15 amino acids. Trimming pared 0 bases from V and 5 bases from J, leaving 11 bases between. The CDR3, as DNA: TGTGCCAGCAGTGAAGCGGGCGACAGGTATCAGCCCCAGCATTTT. This sequence encodes CASSEAGDRYQPQHF.

V gene TRBV21-1 combines with J gene TRBJ1-2. TRBV21-1 is classified as a pseudogene. The CDR3 loop spans 15 amino acids. CDR3 in amino acids: CASSKTEKANYGYTF. The CDR3, as DNA: TGTGCCAGCAGCAAGACGGAGAAAGCTAACTATGGCTACACCTTC.

The V and J genes are TRBV27 and TRBJ1-6, with 7 bases fitting TRBD1. The CDR3 is 15 amino acids. The ends lost 4 bases at V and 7 bases at J; junction bases unmatched: 7. Germline V gene data show CDR1 as MNHEY and CDR2 as SMNVEV (reference sequence). The CDR3 region has the DNA TGTGCCAGCAGTTCCGTCGACAGGGAGAATTCACCCCTCCACTTT. Protein sequence: CASSSVDRENSPLHF.

J is TRBJ1-3 and V is TRBV3-1 (or the pseudogene TRBV3-2); D might be TRBD1 (5 bases). CDR1 LGHDT and CDR2 YNNKEL come from the germline V gene (reference sequence). V lost 0 bases to trimming and J lost 4 bases, with 10 bases between them. There are 15 residues in the CDR3. The CDR3 is CASSQDPGMGNTIYF. The CDR3 DNA reads as TGTGCCAGCAGCCAAGACCCAGGGATGGGAAACACCATATATTTT.

The chain joins TRBV6-6 to TRBJ2-1; no definite D call. The V end lost 7 bases, the J end lost 5 bases, and 12 bases lay between the germline ends. The CDR3 is 13 residues long. Per germline, CDR1 MNHNY and CDR2 SVGAGI (reference sequence). The CDR3 DNA follows: TGTGCCAGCATTCTCTCTCGCGACAATGAGCAGTTCTTC. Amino acids: CASILSRDNEQFF.

This clone was seen a single time. Here the CDR3 DNA reads TGTGCCAGCACCGAAACTAGCGGGGGGAGGGATGAGCAGTTCTTC. This encodes CASTETSGGRDEQFF. The V call is TRBV2, the J call TRBJ2-1, with 12 bases aligning to TRBD2. J lost 8 bases, V lost 7 bases, and 9 bases had no gene match. The CDR3 has 15 residues. CDR1 and CDR2 (germline): SNHLY, FYNNEI.

This chain joins TRBV7-9 and TRBJ1-2; D is undetermined. With 5 bases removed from V and 6 bases from J, the gap between germline ends came to 19 bases. The CDR3 is made up of 15 amino acids. Germline CDR1 SEHNR, CDR2 FQNEAQ (reference sequence). For the CDR3, the DNA is TGTGCCAGCAGCCCCTTTGCGGGAGGGAAGGATGGCTACACCTTC. Translated, it gives CASSPFAGGKDGYTF.

V usage is TRBV5-6 and J usage is TRBJ2-5, with 8 bases aligning to TRBD1. Germline CDR1 reads SGHDT; CDR2 reads YYEEEE. The CDR3 has 16 residues. Losses at the gene ends were 7 bases for V and 5 bases for J; bases not matched to a gene: 16. This CDR3 reads CASSPSPQGAKETQYF. CDR3 in DNA: TGTGCCAGCTCCCCCTCGCCTCAGGGGGCAAAGGAGACCCAGTACTTC.

This clone has just one count. The rearrangement uses TRBV11-1 and TRBJ2-7, with D unresolved. The CDR3 spans 15 residues. The V and J ends lost 1 base and 3 bases respectively, with 13 bases between them. Germline V lookup: CDR1 SGHAT, CDR2 FQDESV (reference sequence). The CDR3 region has the DNA TGTGCCAGCAGCTTAGTGTGGGCCAAAGACTACGAGCAGTACTTC. Residues: CASSLVWAKDYEQYF. Full variable domain (rest looked up from reference TRBV11-1 and TRBJ2-7): EAEVAQSPRYKITEKSQAVAFWCDPISGHATLYWYRQILGQGPELLVQFQDESVVDDSQLPKDRFSAERLKGVDSTLKIQPAELGDSAMYLCASSLVWAKDYEQYFGPGTRLTVT.

The CDR3 reads CASSKRANQPQHF. In DNA form, the CDR3 reads TGTGCCAGTAGTAAGAGGGCTAATCAGCCCCAGCATTTT. The chain uses TRBV19 and TRBJ1-5, with D uncertain. Germline-derived CDR1 and CDR2 are LNHDA and SQIVND (reference sequence). Deletions cut 4 bases from V and 4 bases from J, with 8 bases between. The CDR3 consists of 13 residues. The complete variable domain, with remaining parts taken from reference TRBV19 and TRBJ1-5, reads DGGITQSPKYLFRKEGQNVTLSCEQNLNHDAMYWYRQDPGQGLRLIYYSQIVNDFQKGDIAEGYSVSREKKESFPLTVTSAQKNPTAFYLCASSKRANQPQHFGDGTRLSIL.

This clone was picked up a small number of times. The genes are TRBV28 and TRBJ2-7, with 9 positions matching TRBD1. Germline trimming cut 6 bases from V and 3 bases from J; bases unmatched to any gene: 15. In germline, CDR1 is MDHEN, CDR2 SYDVKM. This CDR3 comprises 17 residues. The CDR3 sequence: CASSPPGQGSTSYEQYF. DNA of the CDR3: TGTGCCAGCAGCCCTCCGGGACAGGGAAGCACCAGCTACGAGCAGTACTTC.

CDR3 region: CASSLGLPRGADTF. CDR3 in DNA: TGTGCCAGCAGCTTAGGGCTCCCTCGGGGGGCCGACACCTTC. The chain has TRBV7-2 and TRBJ1-2; a possible D gene is TRBD1 (6 bases). V was cut by 1 base and J by 12 bases, with 18 bases left in between. The germline V gene has CDR1 SGHTA and CDR2 FQGNSA. The CDR3 has 14 residues.

The rearrangement uses TRBV2 and TRBJ2-3; a weak D match, TRBD1 (6 bases). Germline CDR1 reads SNHLY; CDR2 reads FYNNEI. The CDR3 has 15 amino acids. The V end lost 6 bases, the J end lost 2 bases, and 15 bases lay between the germline ends. For the CDR3, the DNA is TGTGCCAGCAGGACGGAACAGGGATTCACAGATACGCAGTATTTT. Its protein is CASRTEQGFTDTQYF.

The chain joins TRBV12-3 or TRBV12-4 to TRBJ2-5, with TRBD1 as a possible D gene (5 bases). The CDR3 sequence is 12 residues long. Trimming left V 9 bases short and J 9 bases short, with 17 bases between. The CDR3 region has the DNA TGTGCCAGTAAAATTTTTCAGGGTCCCCAGTACTTC. It codes for CASKIFQGPQYF.

The CDR3 loop is CSVLRDMNTEAFF. The CDR3 DNA is TGCAGCGTCCTAAGAGATATGAACACTGAAGCTTTCTTT. The chain couples TRBV29-1 to TRBJ1-1; no firm D call. The CDR3 loop spans 13 amino acids. Trimming shortened V by 6 bases and J by 0 bases, and 11 bases separated the two germline ends. Germline CDR1 reads SQVTM; CDR2 reads ANQGSEA.